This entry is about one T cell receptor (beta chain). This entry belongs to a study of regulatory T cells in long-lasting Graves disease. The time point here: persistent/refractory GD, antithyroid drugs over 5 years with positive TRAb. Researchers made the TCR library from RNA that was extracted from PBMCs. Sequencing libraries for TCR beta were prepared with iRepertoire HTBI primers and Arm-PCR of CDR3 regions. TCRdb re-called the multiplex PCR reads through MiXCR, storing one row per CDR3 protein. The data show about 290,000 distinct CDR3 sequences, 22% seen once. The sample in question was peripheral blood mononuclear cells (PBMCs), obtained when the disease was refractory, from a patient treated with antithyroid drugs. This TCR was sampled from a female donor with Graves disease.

The DNA for the CDR3 is TGTGCCAGCAGCTTGGATCAGGGAGGAGGTTCACCCCTCCACTTT. The encoded protein is CASSLDQGGGSPLHF. The chain links TRBV5-6 to TRBJ1-6; D perhaps matches TRBD1 (5 bases). V lost 0 bases and J lost 9, with 13 bases in between. Per the germline V gene, CDR1 is SGHDT and CDR2 is YYEEEE. The CDR3 runs to 15 residues. Filled out from reference TRBV5-6 and TRBJ1-6, the complete variable domain reads DAGVTQSPTHLIKTRGQQVTLRCSPKSGHDTVSWYQQALGQGPQFIFQYYEEEERQRGNFPDRFSGHQFPNYSSELNVNALLLGDSALYLCASSLDQGGGSPLHFGNGTRLTVT.